This is a list of T cell receptor beta chains from one sample in a study of blood T cell repertoires in COVID-19. The data were produced by immunoSEQ multiplex PCR, yet TCRdb's version contains in-frame clones alone and is incomplete. The table shows approximately 58,000 clones, with roughly four fifths occurring only once. The sequenced sample consisted of peripheral blood. These TCRs come from a man in his sixties with COVID-19, enrolled during active disease. The CDR3 runs from the conserved cysteine through the conserved F or W. The D gene is left open where the match is weak. Not every row has a clone size; where given, it reads once, few, many or a size class.

j_gene,d_gene,v_gene,abundance,CDR3aa,CDR3nt
TRBJ2-3,-,TRBV5-1,-,CASSLVKETDTQYF,TGCGCCAGCAGCTTGGTGAAAGAGACAGATACGCAGTATTTT
TRBJ2-3,-,TRBV7-6,-,CASSAGTRSTDTQYF,TGTGCCAGCAGCGCCGGGACAAGGAGCACAGATACGCAGTATTTT
TRBJ2-6,-,TRBV9,-,CASRRRGANVLTF,TGTGCCAGCAGACGGCGGGGGGCCAACGTCCTGACTTTC
TRBJ2-7,-,TRBV19,-,CASSIVPSYEQYF,TGTGCCAGTAGTATAGTTCCTTCCTACGAGCAGTACTTC
TRBJ1-5,-,TRBV9,once,CASSVGVQGNQPQHF,TGTGCCAGCAGCGTAGGGGTACAGGGCAATCAGCCCCAGCATTTT
TRBJ2-2,TRBD1,TRBV5-8,-,CASSLWGTGGSTGELFF,TGTGCCAGCAGCCTGTGGGGGACAGGGGGTTCCACCGGGGAGCTGTTTTTT
TRBJ2-5,-,TRBV6-1,-,CASSEAGWGVVRETQYF,TGTGCCAGCAGTGAAGCAGGATGGGGGGTCGTAAGAGAGACCCAGTACTTC
TRBJ2-7,TRBD1,TRBV5-1,-,CASSYAPGQRGYEQYF,TGCGCCAGCAGCTATGCTCCGGGACAGAGAGGCTACGAGCAGTACTTC
TRBJ2-7,-,TRBV10-3,-,CAIGGNYEQYF,TGTGCCATCGGGGGGAACTACGAGCAGTACTTC
TRBJ1-5,-,TRBV27,-,CASSYEGLGNQPQHF,TGTGCCAGCAGTTACGAGGGACTGGGCAATCAGCCCCAGCATTTT
TRBJ1-2,TRBD1,TRBV14,-,CASSPGTASNYGYTF,TGTGCCAGCAGCCCCGGGACAGCTTCTAACTATGGCTACACCTTC
TRBJ2-5,TRBD2,TRBV3-1/TRBV3-2,once,CASSQEALAGGEETQYF,TGTGCCAGCAGCCAAGAAGCGCTAGCGGGAGGGGAGGAGACCCAGTACTTC
TRBJ2-2,-,TRBV4-3,-,CASSQHRRAGELFF,TGCGCCAGCAGCCAACATCGGAGGGCCGGGGAGCTGTTTTTT
TRBJ1-6,-,TRBV6-6,-,CASSFRDINSPLHF,TGTGCCAGCAGTTTCAGGGACATAAATTCACCCCTCCACTTT
TRBJ1-2,-,TRBV30,-,CALGGPFLYGYTF,TGTGCCCTCGGAGGACCTTTCCTCTATGGCTACACCTTC
TRBJ2-3,TRBD1,TRBV2,-,CASGSGQGRTDTQYF,TGTGCCAGCGGATCCGGACAGGGACGCACAGATACGCAGTATTTT
TRBJ1-6,-,TRBV19,-,CASGDTGSGNSPLHF,TGTGCCAGTGGGGATACGGGCAGCGGTAATTCACCCCTCCACTTT
TRBJ2-7,-,TRBV7-2,-,CASSSRRVYEQYF,TGTGCCAGCAGCTCTCGGAGGGTCTACGAGCAGTACTTC
TRBJ1-3,-,TRBV19,-,CASTYGGSGNTIYF,TGTGCCAGTACCTACGGGGGATCTGGAAACACCATATATTTT
TRBJ2-2,-,TRBV19,-,CASTPVGGLTGELFF,TGTGCCAGTACCCCCGTAGGCGGACTCACCGGGGAGCTGTTTTTT
TRBJ2-7,TRBD1,TRBV5-1,-,CASSSGQGYEQYF,TGCGCCAGCAGCTCCGGACAGGGCTACGAGCAGTACTTC
TRBJ2-7,-,TRBV5-4,-,CASSQDSRSYEQYF,TGTGCCAGCAGCCAGGACTCCCGCTCCTACGAGCAGTACTTC
TRBJ1-4,-,TRBV11-2,-,CASSLEGRGDEKLFF,TGTGCCAGCAGCTTGGAAGGGCGCGGGGATGAAAAACTGTTTTTT
TRBJ1-1,TRBD1,TRBV3-1/TRBV3-2,few,CASSQTTGRTEAFF,TGTGCCAGCAGCCAAACGACAGGGCGCACTGAAGCTTTCTTT
TRBJ1-6,-,TRBV6-1,-,CASSEAVGGTLHF,TGTGCCAGCAGTGAAGCTGTTGGCGGAACCCTCCACTTT
TRBJ2-3,TRBD2,TRBV5-5,-,CASSPLAGGHTDTQYF,TGTGCCAGCAGCCCACTAGCGGGGGGGCACACAGATACGCAGTATTTT
TRBJ1-6,TRBD1,TRBV4-1,-,CASSQTTGAYSTPLHF,TGCGCCAGCAGCCAAACGACAGGGGCCTACTCCACACCCCTCCACTTT
TRBJ2-6,-,TRBV18,-,CASSPGSSGANVLTF,TGTGCCAGCTCACCTGGCAGCTCTGGGGCCAACGTCCTGACTTTC
TRBJ1-1,TRBD1,TRBV13,-,CASSLGTGVAEAFF,TGTGCCAGCAGCTTAGGGACAGGGGTAGCTGAAGCTTTCTTT
TRBJ1-5,TRBD1,TRBV5-6,-,CASSNRGSGHIRNQPQHF,TGTGCCAGCAGTAACAGGGGGTCGGGGCATATTCGCAATCAGCCCCAGCATTTT
TRBJ1-1,-,TRBV3-1/TRBV3-2,-,CASSPSTPRNTEAFF,TGTGCCAGCAGTCCATCGACACCAAGGAACACTGAAGCTTTCTTT
TRBJ1-1,-,TRBV2,-,CASSGGRMNTEAFF,TGTGCCAGCAGTGGAGGCCGGATGAACACTGAAGCTTTCTTT
TRBJ2-7,-,TRBV5-4,-,CASSSDRPSGYEQYF,TGTGCCAGCAGCTCAGACAGGCCGTCGGGGTATGAGCAGTACTTC
TRBJ2-7,TRBD2,TRBV4-1,once,CASSQASSGLGRQYF,TGCGCCAGCAGCCAAGCATCTAGCGGACTAGGACGGCAGTACTTC
TRBJ2-3,TRBD2,TRBV23-1,-,CASSQEKTSGTSSTDTQYF,TGCGCCAGCAGTCAAGAGAAAACCAGCGGGACCTCTAGCACAGATACGCAGTATTTT
TRBJ1-1,-,TRBV5-4,-,CASGRQGTEAFF,TGTGCCAGCGGACGCCAGGGGACTGAAGCTTTCTTT
TRBJ2-7,TRBD1,TRBV14,-,CASSLMGVTGSYEQYF,TGTGCCAGCAGCTTGATGGGTGTGACAGGGTCCTACGAGCAGTACTTC
TRBJ2-2,-,TRBV29-1,once,CSGSRVAGELFF,TGCAGCGGCTCCAGGGTTGCCGGGGAGCTGTTTTTT
TRBJ2-3,-,TRBV9,-,CASSPGTGDTQYF,TGTGCCAGCAGCCCAGGGACTGGAGATACGCAGTATTTT